Sequencing of this T cell receptor beta chain was carried out in a study of blood T cell repertoires in COVID-19 (TCRdb year 2020). Regarding the complete study: Samples covering the acute and convalescent phases of COVID-19 were provided by collaborators in the United States, Italy and Spain. The material from the prospective study consisted of cDNA or gDNA derived from T cells, B-cell-depleted T cells, or PBMCs. The dataset comprised deeply sampled blood TCRbeta repertoires from subjects exposed to, actively infected with, or recovered from COVID-19. The repertoires were made available in a free public database intended to serve as a resource for research on the immune response to SARS-CoV-2. Samples came from the ongoing ImmuneRACE study (first 160 participants) plus 1,254 subjects from 6 global collaborators. The sample metadata nearly always contained a de-identified subject ID, COVID-19 status, age in years and sex. Where available, HLA class I and class II types were obtained from metadata supplied by the sample provider rather than from assay-based typing.

TCRbeta CDR3 regions were amplified from genomic DNA by means of the immunoSEQ Assay, a bias-controlled multiplex PCR. On the authors' methods: The number of nucleated cells in each sample was estimated by amplification of reference gene primers within the assay. Sequence reads were collapsed and filtered to measure the absolute abundance of every unique TCRbeta CDR3 rearrangement. For each sample, productive Simpson clonality was calculated by taking the square root of Simpson's diversity index across productive rearrangements. TCRdb obtained this table from immuneACCESS and retained in-frame rearrangements with V and J assigned. These tables miss some clones; where compared with another copy, unresolved V genes account for less than half of the shortfall, and the remainder is unexplained. V, J and clone size are taken as reported in that table, and D and trimming were inferred from the DNA itself. For this sample there are a few hundred thousand clones; 85% appear just once. The ten top clones hold roughly a sixth of the sample.

In the case of this clone: Its antigen is still unknown. Nothing much larger sits one base from this clone, and base qualities are not available.

V is clipped by 3 bases and J by 2 bases, and the sequence between their germline boundaries is 17 bases long. The germline V gene (reference sequence) supplies CDR1 LGHDT and CDR2 YNNKEL. The CDR3 covers 16 residues, taking in both the cysteine and the phenylalanine. Solely the CDR3 DNA is kept, with 48 bases framed from the first base. Participants in the prospective study were aged 18 to 89 years, lived in 20 to 30 United States geographic areas, and enrolled through a virtual design. In the prospective study, cohorts were assigned on the basis of participant-reported clinical history obtained from a screening survey and a study questionnaire. For ImmuneRACE Cohort 3, a participant was defined as recovered based on two consecutive negative NP/OP PCR tests, clearance by a healthcare professional, or resolution of symptoms. In the prospective study, whole blood, serum and a nasopharyngeal or oropharyngeal swab were collected from each participant by mobile phlebotomists. Additional blood draws and questionnaires over an approximately two-month period could optionally be provided by prospective study participants. Blood samples from the prospective study were shipped frozen or at room temperature prior to DNA extraction.

Study-wide conclusions, independent of this receptor: How much clinical and demographic metadata was included differed by source and by participant, and the metadata was provided uncurated.

Sequences were obtained from PBMCs or T cells enriched from blood (not recorded which). Recombination joined TRBV3-1 (or the pseudogene TRBV3-2) with TRBJ2-7; TRBD1 might be the D gene, on 6 matching bases. The sequence was collected from a man aged 35-49 years who had recovered from COVID-19. The CDR3 protein sequence reads: CASSHDGGHLTYEQYF. The DNA sequence reads TGTGCCAGCAGCCATGATGGGGGACACTTAACCTACGAGCAGTACTTC.